This T cell receptor (beta chain) emerged from a study of blood T cell repertoires in COVID-19. V was clipped by 6 bases and J by 6 bases, with 14 bases between them. The CDR3 has 14 residues. Germline V gives CDR1 MNHEY, CDR2 SMNVEV (reference sequence). The protocol was immunoSEQ multiplex PCR, while the TCRdb copy is restricted to in-frame clones and leaves out a portion. Of about 80,000 clones in the sample, over 80% were seen once. Sample: peripheral blood. The chain couples TRBV27 to TRBJ2-2; D is possibly TRBD2 (6 bases). This clonotype was sampled from a man of 80 years or more with active or convalescent COVID-19. The CDR3 DNA reads as TGTGCCAGCAGCCGGATCGGAGGGGCCGGGGAGCTGTTTTTT. Translation: CASSRIGGAGELFF.